This T cell receptor (beta chain) is from a study of tumor-infiltrating lymphocytes in primary liver carcinoma. Study background: Ages ranged from 30 to 69, with HCC or mixed HCC-cholangiocarcinoma.

This CDR3 is 15 amino acids long. Trimming left V 7 bases short and J 0 bases short, with 10 bases between. Germline CDR1 reads MNHEY; CDR2 reads SVGAGI. Whole-study results and caveats: Tumor region pairs overlapped more than did tumor-adjacent and tumor-blood pairs.

The authors made TCR beta cDNA from approximately 500 ng total RNA with a constant-region primer. A slightly modified ARM-PCR protocol with three nested multiplex PCR rounds produced these TCR beta libraries. A C-beta reverse primer and TRBV1-TRBV30 forward primers served in each of the first two PCR rounds, at approximately 10 cycles apiece. MiXCR, applied by TCRdb to the multiplex PCR reads, yields one record per CDR3 protein. The sample shows more than 85,000 distinct CDR3 sequences, 80% to 85% of them seen only once. Unsorted bulk tissue, roughly 19-34 mg of it, served as the source for co-extraction of RNA and DNA. By surgical resection, the patients were treated for their primary liver carcinoma. Every single tumor sample held over 85% viable tumor cells. With respect to this clonotype: Its antigen is not identified.

The origin of this receptor is a man in his forties or fifties with primary liver carcinoma and hepatitis B virus infection. The rearrangement joins TRBV6-5 to TRBJ2-6, with D possibly being TRBD2 (6 bases). Sample: liver tumor tissue from sampling region 3. Specified subset: tumor region T3, left-lateral pole. In DNA form, the CDR3 reads TGTGCCAGCAAATACGGGGGCTCTGGGGCCAACGTCCTGACTTTC. It is translated as CASKYGGSGANVLTF.